The 26 T cell receptor beta chains presented below share a single source sample, sequenced in a study of cytomegalovirus exposure and HLA in healthy donors. In the PCR, 60 Vbeta and 13 Jbeta primers were used. Sequencing used immunoSEQ multiplex PCR; TCRdb keeps in-frame clones, though not all of them. Counted here are over 95,000 clones, 60% to 80% occurring once; the ten biggest clones make up 3% to 3.5%. The sample was PBMCs. The receptors stem from a man in his forties in good health and CMV-seronegative.

The chain uses TRBV9 and TRBJ1-3, with D unresolved. Trimming cost V 0 bases and J 0 bases, with 10 bases left between them. CDR1 and CDR2 (germline): SGDLS, YYNGEE. This CDR3 has 16 residues. CDR3 nucleotide sequence: TGTGCCAGCAGCGTAGCGCCCGCCGGCTCTGGAAACACCATATATTTT. Translated: CASSVAPAGSGNTIYF.

The table lists this clone with a count of one. This chain uses TRBV9 with TRBJ2-3, with D maybe TRBD2 (6 bases). This CDR3 spans 17 amino acids. Looked up from germline, CDR1 is SGDLS and CDR2 is YYNGEE. The germline V and J ends were trimmed by 4 bases and 0 bases, with 18 bases remaining between them. CDR3 nucleotide sequence: TGTGCCAGCAGCCCCCGGATCGACGGGACTAGCACAGATACGCAGTATTTT. Protein: CASSPRIDGTSTDTQYF.

The chain has TRBV6-1 and TRBJ2-1; D might be TRBD1 (5 bases). CDR3 length: 13 residues. V shed 6 bases and J shed 0 bases, with 6 bases lying between them. In germline, CDR1 is MNHNS, CDR2 SASEGT. CDR3 region: CASSRDSYNEQFF. The CDR3 DNA reads as TGTGCCAGCAGCAGGGACTCCTACAATGAGCAGTTCTTC.

The chain is built from TRBV7-6 and TRBJ2-2, with D possibly matching TRBD2 (5 bases). The CDR3 runs 14 residues. In germline, CDR1 is SGHVS, CDR2 FNYEAQ. The V gene lost 4 bases and the J gene lost 1 base, with 7 bases spanning the gap. The CDR3 nucleotides are TGTGCCAGCAGCTCCCGGGGGAACACCGGGGAGCTGTTTTTT. Its translation is CASSSRGNTGELFF. The variable domain in full, with the rest retrieved from reference TRBV7-6 and TRBJ2-2, is GAGVSQSPRYKVTKRGQDVALRCDPISGHVSLYWYRQALGQGPEFLTYFNYEAQQDKSGLPNDRFSAERPEGSISTLTIQRTEQRDSAMYRCASSSRGNTGELFFGEGSRLTVL.

V and J are TRBV7-3 and TRBJ1-1; weak D call: TRBD1 (5 bases). The germline V and J ends were trimmed by 5 bases and 4 bases, with 14 bases remaining between them. The CDR3 sequence is 14 residues long. Germline CDR1 reads SGHTA; CDR2 reads FQGTGA. The CDR3 spells CASSGGSLGTEAFF. The CDR3, as DNA: TGTGCCAGCAGCGGGGGGAGTTTGGGCACTGAAGCTTTCTTT.

The CDR3 sequence is CASSGGPSRGYTF. The CDR3 region has the DNA TGTGCCAGCAGCGGTGGCCCCAGCAGGGGCTACACCTTC. The chain uses TRBV9 and TRBJ1-2, with D hard to call. In germline, CDR1 is SGDLS, CDR2 YYNGEE. The CDR3 contains 13 residues. With 3 bases removed from V and 8 bases from J, the gap between germline ends came to 14 bases.

This chain connects TRBV29-1 to TRBJ2-7; 7 bases map to TRBD1. CDR3 length: 11 residues. J lost 4 bases, V lost 6 bases, and 3 bases had no gene match. Germline V lookup: CDR1 SQVTM, CDR2 ANQGSEA. The CDR3 region is CSVGTAYEQYF. In DNA, the CDR3 is TGCAGCGTGGGGACAGCTTACGAGCAGTACTTC.

The chain has TRBV7-2 and TRBJ2-5; the match to TRBD1 covers 9 bases. Germline V CDR1 and CDR2: SGHTA, FQGNSA. This CDR3 has 14 amino acids. The trim removed 5 bases at V and 3 bases at J, leaving 4 bases unmatched. CDR3 coding DNA: TGTGCCAGCAGCCGCGGGACAGGGAAAGAGACCCAGTACTTC. Encoded protein: CASSRGTGKETQYF. Supplemented by reference TRBV7-2 and TRBJ2-5, the full variable domain reads GAGVSQSPSNKVTEKGKDVELRCDPISGHTALYWYRQSLGQGLEFLIYFQGNSAPDKSGLPSDRFSAERTGGSVSTLTIQRTQQEDSAVYLCASSRGTGKETQYFGPGTRLLVL.

The rearrangement links TRBV5-1 to TRBJ2-3; 11 bases are a match to TRBD2. Germline lookup yields CDR1 SGHRS and CDR2 YFSETQ. The CDR3 is 14 amino acids. The trim removed 7 bases at V and 5 bases at J, leaving 6 bases unmatched. The CDR3 region is CASARTSGGDTQYF. The CDR3 DNA is TGCGCCAGCGCTCGTACTAGCGGGGGAGATACGCAGTATTTT.

The J gene is TRBJ1-6, the V gene TRBV9, with D perhaps matching TRBD1 (6 bases). Germline assignment: CDR1 SGDLS and CDR2 YYNGEE. CDR3 length equals 15 residues. V was cut by 4 bases and J by 5 bases, with 13 bases left in between. As DNA, the CDR3 is TGTGCCAGCAGCTTCAGGGGAGGGGATAATTCACCCCTCCACTTT. Translating gives CASSFRGGDNSPLHF.

The genes are TRBV7-2 and TRBJ1-6; no firm D call. The CDR3 runs 14 residues. Germline V gives CDR1 SGHTA, CDR2 FQGNSA. Trimming removed 4 bases at V and 5 bases at J, with 9 bases between. The CDR3 bases are TGTGCCAGCAGCTACGGTTTTAATAATTCACCCCTCCACTTT. Encoded protein: CASSYGFNNSPLHF.

The genes are TRBV6-1 and TRBJ2-7; maybe TRBD1 (6 bases). Germline assignment: CDR1 MNHNS and CDR2 SASEGT. V was pared by 6 bases and J by 3 bases, with 15 bases between. The CDR3 loop spans 14 amino acids. The CDR3 bases are TGTGCCAGCAGCCATTCCTCAGGGGTCTACGAGCAGTACTTC. Translation gives CASSHSSGVYEQYF.

The J gene is TRBJ1-4, the V gene TRBV28; TRBD1 matches 8 bases. The CDR3 runs to 16 residues. V lost 4 bases, J lost 3 bases, and 7 bases stayed unmatched. The V gene's germline CDR1 is MDHEN and CDR2 SYDVKM. CDR3 in amino acids: CASSSHPGGPNEKLFF. The CDR3 DNA is TGTGCCAGCAGTTCTCACCCAGGGGGCCCTAATGAAAAACTGTTTTTT.

The rearrangement links TRBV15 to TRBJ2-5, with D tentatively TRBD2 (5 bases). The DNA end lines up better with TRBJ2-7; the J call may be wrong. The CDR3 is 15 amino acids. Germline loops: CDR1 LNHNV, CDR2 YYDKDF (reference sequence). The CDR3 DNA follows: TGTGCCACCAGCAGAGATTTCGGGGATGGCTACGAGCAGTACTTC. This gives the protein CATSRDFGDGYEQYF.

The chain joins TRBV4-2 to TRBJ2-5; TRBD2 aligns across 8 bases. This CDR3 has 15 amino acids. V trimming: 1 base; J trimming: 0 bases; junction bases outside the gene matches: 1. Germline loops: CDR1 LGHNA, CDR2 YNFKEQ. CDR3 amino acids: CASSQASGYQETQYF. In nucleotides, the CDR3 is TGTGCCAGCAGCCAAGCTAGCGGGTACCAAGAGACCCAGTACTTC.

V usage is TRBV5-4 and J usage is TRBJ1-4; TRBD1 agrees at 8 bases. Looked up from germline, CDR1 is SGHNT and CDR2 is YYREEE (reference sequence). This CDR3 comprises 16 residues. Trimming at V came to 0 bases and at J to 1 base, leaving 2 bases not matched to a gene. The CDR3 reads CASSLGTGRTNEKLFF. CDR3 DNA sequence: TGTGCCAGCAGCTTGGGGACAGGGCGAACTAATGAAAAACTGTTTTTT. Full variable domain (rest looked up from reference TRBV5-4 and TRBJ1-4): ETGVTQSPTHLIKTRGQQVTLRCSSQSGHNTVSWYQQALGQGPQFIFQYYREEENGRGNFPPRFSGLQFPNYSSELNVNALELDDSALYLCASSLGTGRTNEKLFFGSGTQLSVL.

V and J are TRBV7-2 and TRBJ2-3; TRBD2 matches 7 bases. This CDR3 is built from 15 residues. CDR1 SGHTA and CDR2 FQGNSA come from the germline V gene. J was trimmed by 2 bases and V by 0 bases; bases with no gene match: 2. DNA for the CDR3: TGTGCCAGCAGCTTAGCACTAGCGATCACAGATACGCAGTATTTT. Translated: CASSLALAITDTQYF.

CDR3 loop: CASSLRLAGETYNEQFF. The CDR3 DNA is TGTGCCAGCAGCTTAAGGTTAGCGGGAGAAACCTACAATGAGCAGTTCTTC. The chain carries TRBV11-2 and TRBJ2-1, with 9 positions matching TRBD2. The CDR3 consists of 17 residues. From germline, CDR1 is SGHAT and CDR2 FQNNGV. The ends lost 2 bases at V and 2 bases at J; junction bases unmatched: 7.

This clone was counted only a few times. One end of the junction varies from germline; a read error may be responsible. The chain recombines TRBV7-9 with TRBJ2-3; 11 nucleotides line up with TRBD2. The germline V gene has CDR1 SEHNR and CDR2 FQNEAQ (reference sequence). The CDR3 sequence is 15 residues long. CDR3 loop: CASSASPATSGIRLF. The DNA of the CDR3 is TGTGCCAGCAGCGCTAGTCCCGCGACTAGCGGGATTCGGTTGTTT.

J is TRBJ2-5 and V is TRBV6-6, with 8 nucleotides matching TRBD2. The CDR3 runs 15 residues. Germline V gives CDR1 MNHNY, CDR2 SVGAGI (reference sequence). J gave up 5 bases and V 3 bases, and 8 bases lay outside the gene matches. Written as DNA, the CDR3 is TGTGCCAGCAGTTATAAGGCGGGGGGAGGTGAGACCCAGTACTTC. Translation gives CASSYKAGGGETQYF.

A remark on this clone: The DNA is omitted, as the CDR3 cannot be located on it reliably, and the CDR3 follows TCRdb's listing. The gene calls are TRBV6-5 and TRBJ2-7; the listed D gene, TRBD1, was not tested against the DNA. From germline, CDR1 is MNHEY and CDR2 SVGAGI. The length of the CDR3 is 13 amino acids, counting both ends. Here the CDR3 reads CASSTSDSYEQYF.

The chain has TRBV7-9 and TRBJ1-2; 7 nucleotides align to TRBD1. This CDR3 is 16 amino acids long. Germline CDR1 is SEHNR and CDR2 is FQNEAQ (reference sequence). Trimming at V came to 1 base and at J to 4 bases, leaving 9 bases not matched to a gene. The CDR3 reads CASSLGLQGNVYGYTF. Written as DNA, the CDR3 is TGTGCCAGCAGCTTAGGTTTACAGGGGAACGTCTATGGCTACACCTTC.

The chain is built from TRBV28 and TRBJ1-6; 8 positions agree with TRBD1. V shed 5 bases and J 7 bases; nucleotides not matched to a gene: 7. In germline, CDR1 is MDHEN, CDR2 SYDVKM. The CDR3 totals 15 residues. The CDR3 here is CASSRPDRVNSPLHF. For the CDR3, the DNA is TGTGCCAGCAGTCGCCCGGACAGGGTAAATTCACCCCTCCACTTT.

The V and J genes are TRBV6-5 and TRBJ2-7; TRBD2 agrees at 8 bases. CDR1 and CDR2 (germline): MNHEY, SVGAGI. There are 15 residues in the CDR3. Trimming took 6 bases from V and 0 from J; bases not matched to a gene: 7. The CDR3: CASRGSGISSYEQYF. CDR3 DNA: TGTGCCAGCAGGGGTAGCGGGATAAGCTCCTACGAGCAGTACTTC.

The genes are TRBV9 and TRBJ1-6, with D tentatively TRBD1 (5 bases). V was trimmed by 4 bases and J by 4 bases, leaving 12 bases between them. CDR3 length: 15 residues. CDR1 and CDR2 (germline): SGDLS, YYNGEE. CDR3 in DNA: TGTGCCAGCAGCAAGTCACAGGTTTATAATTCACCCCTCCACTTT. Translating gives CASSKSQVYNSPLHF.

CDR3 region: CAISVGGSSYEQYF. In DNA, the CDR3 is TGTGCCATCAGTGTGGGCGGGAGCTCCTACGAGCAGTACTTC. This rearrangement joins TRBV10-3 to TRBJ2-7; 7 bases map to TRBD2. V gave up 4 bases and J gave up 0 bases; unmatched junction bases: 3. CDR1 is ENHRY, CDR2 SYGVKD, per germline. This CDR3 is built from 14 residues.